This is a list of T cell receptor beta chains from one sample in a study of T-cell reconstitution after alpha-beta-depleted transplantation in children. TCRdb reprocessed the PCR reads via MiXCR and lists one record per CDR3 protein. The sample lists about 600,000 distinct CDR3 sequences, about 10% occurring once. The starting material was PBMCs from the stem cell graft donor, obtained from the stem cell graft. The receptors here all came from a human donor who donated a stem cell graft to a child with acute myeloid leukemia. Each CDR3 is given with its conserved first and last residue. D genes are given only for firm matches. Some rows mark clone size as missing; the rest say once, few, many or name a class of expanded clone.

CDR3aa: CASTGTTDTQYF
CDR3nt: TGTGCCAGCACGGGGACCACAGATACGCAGTATTTT
j_gene: TRBJ2-3
d_gene: -
len: 12
abundance: many
v_gene: TRBV28

CDR3aa: CASSVGRGYDNEQFF
CDR3nt: TGTGCCAGCAGCGTAGGCAGGGGCTACGACAATGAGCAGTTCTTC
j_gene: TRBJ2-1
d_gene: -
len: 15
abundance: -
v_gene: TRBV9

CDR3aa: CSVDGQVNTEAFF
CDR3nt: TGCAGCGTGGACGGACAGGTTAACACTGAAGCTTTCTTT
j_gene: TRBJ1-1
d_gene: TRBD1
len: 13
abundance: many
v_gene: TRBV29-1

CDR3aa: CASSLLREQFF
CDR3nt: TGTGCCAGCAGTTTATTGAGAGAGCAGTTCTTC
j_gene: TRBJ2-1
d_gene: -
len: 11
abundance: many
v_gene: TRBV28

CDR3aa: CAWDGSSYEQYF
CDR3nt: TGTGCCTGGGACGGGAGCTCCTACGAGCAGTACTTC
j_gene: TRBJ2-7
d_gene: -
len: 12
abundance: few
v_gene: TRBV30

CDR3aa: CASSHAGQLWMFF
CDR3nt: TGTGCCAGCAGCCACGCGGGACAGCTCTGGATGTTTTTT
j_gene: TRBJ1-4
d_gene: TRBD1
len: 13
abundance: -
v_gene: TRBV14

CDR3aa: CSAYLADSSYEQYF
CDR3nt: TGCAGTGCCTACTTAGCGGATAGCTCCTACGAGCAGTACTTC
j_gene: TRBJ2-7
d_gene: -
len: 14
abundance: -
v_gene: TRBV20-1

CDR3aa: CSVGWAAFQGGTYEQYF
CDR3nt: TGCAGCGTTGGGTGGGCGGCTTTTCAGGGAGGGACCTACGAGCAGTACTTC
j_gene: TRBJ2-7
d_gene: TRBD2
len: 17
abundance: -
v_gene: TRBV29-1

CDR3aa: CASSFLRGSYEQYF
CDR3nt: TGTGCCAGCAGTTTTCTCAGGGGAAGCTACGAGCAGTACTTC
j_gene: TRBJ2-7
d_gene: -
len: 14
abundance: few
v_gene: TRBV28

CDR3aa: CASSGPGFSGNTIYF
CDR3nt: TGTGCCAGCAGCGGGCCGGGATTCTCTGGAAACACCATATATTTT
j_gene: TRBJ1-3
d_gene: -
len: 15
abundance: few
v_gene: TRBV7-2

CDR3aa: CASSRDSGTYEQYF
CDR3nt: TGTGCCAGTTCGCGGGATAGCGGGACCTACGAGCAGTACTTC
j_gene: TRBJ2-7
d_gene: TRBD2
len: 14
abundance: few
v_gene: TRBV7-2

CDR3aa: CASSLKSLAEPYEQYF
CDR3nt: TGTGCCAGCAGCCTTAAGTCCCTAGCGGAACCCTACGAGCAGTACTTC
j_gene: TRBJ2-7
d_gene: TRBD2
len: 16
abundance: few
v_gene: TRBV28

CDR3aa: CSAPPRQGRKNEQFF
CDR3nt: TGCAGTGCTCCTCCACGACAGGGGAGGAAGAATGAGCAGTTCTTC
j_gene: TRBJ2-1
d_gene: TRBD1
len: 15
abundance: -
v_gene: TRBV20-1

CDR3aa: CASSRNQRSGANVLTF
CDR3nt: TGTGCCAGCAGCCGGAATCAAAGGTCTGGGGCCAACGTCCTGACTTTC
j_gene: TRBJ2-6
d_gene: -
len: 16
abundance: -
v_gene: TRBV11-2

CDR3aa: CASSRDVFQPQHF
CDR3nt: TGTGCCAGCAGCAGGGACGTATTTCAGCCCCAGCATTTT
j_gene: TRBJ1-5
d_gene: -
len: 13
abundance: few
v_gene: TRBV5-5

CDR3aa: CSALRGQGMRNEQFF
CDR3nt: TGCAGTGCTTTACGCGGACAGGGTATGAGGAATGAGCAGTTCTTC
j_gene: TRBJ2-1
d_gene: TRBD1
len: 15
abundance: -
v_gene: TRBV20-1

CDR3aa: CASSLGVSGSEAFF
CDR3nt: TGTGCCAGCAGCTTAGGAGTGTCAGGGTCTGAAGCTTTCTTT
j_gene: TRBJ1-1
d_gene: -
len: 14
abundance: -
v_gene: TRBV7-9

CDR3aa: CATSAMTSGETYEQYF
CDR3nt: TGTGCCACCAGTGCCATGACTAGCGGGGAGACCTACGAGCAGTACTTC
j_gene: TRBJ2-7
d_gene: TRBD2
len: 16
abundance: -
v_gene: TRBV24-1

CDR3aa: CASSLDARTYEQYF
CDR3nt: TGTGCCAGCAGCTTGGACGCCAGGACCTACGAGCAGTACTTC
j_gene: TRBJ2-7
d_gene: -
len: 14
abundance: -
v_gene: TRBV7-8

CDR3aa: CASRLSGETQYF
CDR3nt: TGTGCCAGCAGATTATCCGGGGAGACCCAGTACTTC
j_gene: TRBJ2-5
d_gene: -
len: 12
abundance: many
v_gene: TRBV12-3/TRBV12-4

CDR3aa: CASSLGGVGGDQETQYF
CDR3nt: TGTGCCAGCAGCCTAGGGGGAGTGGGAGGAGATCAAGAGACCCAGTACTTC
j_gene: TRBJ2-5
d_gene: -
len: 17
abundance: many
v_gene: TRBV11-2

CDR3aa: CASSQGAKNIQYF
CDR3nt: TGTGCCAGCAGCCAGGGTGCCAAAAACATTCAGTACTTC
j_gene: TRBJ2-4
d_gene: -
len: 13
abundance: few
v_gene: TRBV3-1

CDR3aa: CASSFDGTNTEAFF
CDR3nt: TGTGCCAGCAGCTTCGACGGCACCAACACTGAAGCTTTCTTT
j_gene: TRBJ1-1
d_gene: -
len: 14
abundance: few
v_gene: TRBV7-2

CDR3aa: CASGLLVGGYNEQFF
CDR3nt: TGTGCTAGTGGCCTCCTGGTGGGAGGGTACAATGAGCAGTTCTTC
j_gene: TRBJ2-1
d_gene: TRBD2
len: 15
abundance: few
v_gene: TRBV12-5

CDR3aa: CASSRGLAGGLSSYNEQFF
CDR3nt: TGTGCCAGCAGCAGGGGACTAGCGGGAGGGCTCAGCTCCTACAATGAGCAGTTCTTC
j_gene: TRBJ2-1
d_gene: TRBD2
len: 19
abundance: -
v_gene: TRBV4-2

CDR3aa: CASSFTDNRYEQYF
CDR3nt: TGCGCCAGCAGCTTTACAGACAACCGCTACGAGCAGTACTTC
j_gene: TRBJ2-7
d_gene: -
len: 14
abundance: few
v_gene: TRBV5-1

CDR3aa: CASSQDSGTSVPYEQYF
CDR3nt: TGTGCCAGCAGCCAAGATTCCGGGACTAGCGTGCCCTACGAGCAGTACTTC
j_gene: TRBJ2-7
d_gene: TRBD2
len: 17
abundance: few
v_gene: TRBV4-2

CDR3aa: CASSVEAGRYEQYF
CDR3nt: TGTGCCAGCAGCGTAGAAGCGGGAAGATACGAGCAGTACTTC
j_gene: TRBJ2-7
d_gene: TRBD2
len: 14
abundance: few
v_gene: TRBV9

CDR3aa: CASSHPTAKTQYF
CDR3nt: TGTGCCAGCAGCCACCCGACAGCCAAGACCCAGTACTTC
j_gene: TRBJ2-5
d_gene: -
len: 13
abundance: few
v_gene: TRBV7-9

CDR3aa: CASSGRSGQTSGYTF
CDR3nt: TGTGCCAGCAGTGGGCGTTCGGGACAGACCTCTGGCTACACCTTC
j_gene: TRBJ1-2
d_gene: TRBD1
len: 15
abundance: few
v_gene: TRBV25-1

CDR3aa: CATGGSYNEQFF
CDR3nt: TGTGCCACCGGGGGCTCCTACAATGAGCAGTTCTTC
j_gene: TRBJ2-1
d_gene: -
len: 12
abundance: few
v_gene: TRBV15

CDR3aa: CASSQPSPVGGWSYNEQFF
CDR3nt: TGTGCCAGCAGCCAACCCTCCCCGGTGGGCGGGTGGTCCTACAATGAGCAGTTCTTC
j_gene: TRBJ2-1
d_gene: -
len: 19
abundance: -
v_gene: TRBV3-1

CDR3aa: CASSLARGSGLYNEQFF
CDR3nt: TGCGCCAGCAGCTTGGCCCGGGGTAGCGGCCTTTACAATGAGCAGTTCTTC
j_gene: TRBJ2-1
d_gene: -
len: 17
abundance: -
v_gene: TRBV5-1

CDR3aa: CASSSSPYGYTF
CDR3nt: TGTGCCAGCAGTTCTTCCCCCTATGGCTACACCTTC
j_gene: TRBJ1-2
d_gene: -
len: 12
abundance: few
v_gene: TRBV6-5

CDR3aa: CASSPRDRTTNEKLFF
CDR3nt: TGTGCCAGCTCACCGAGGGACAGGACAACTAATGAAAAACTGTTTTTT
j_gene: TRBJ1-4
d_gene: TRBD1
len: 16
abundance: few
v_gene: TRBV18

CDR3aa: CASRGRGHSYEQYF
CDR3nt: TGTGCCAGCAGAGGCCGGGGGCACTCCTACGAGCAGTACTTC
j_gene: TRBJ2-7
d_gene: -
len: 14
abundance: -
v_gene: TRBV2

CDR3aa: CASSLDRGMGSPLHF
CDR3nt: TGCGCCAGCAGCTTGGACAGGGGGATGGGATCACCCCTCCACTTT
j_gene: TRBJ1-6
d_gene: TRBD1
len: 15
abundance: few
v_gene: TRBV5-1

CDR3aa: CSASGGVSYNEQFF
CDR3nt: TGCAGTGCTAGTGGCGGGGTCTCCTACAATGAGCAGTTCTTC
j_gene: TRBJ2-1
d_gene: -
len: 14
abundance: many
v_gene: TRBV20-1

CDR3aa: CASNPATGANNEQFF
CDR3nt: TGTGCCAGCAACCCTGCCACCGGGGCTAACAATGAGCAGTTCTTC
j_gene: TRBJ2-1
d_gene: -
len: 15
abundance: many
v_gene: TRBV7-2

CDR3aa: CATTGGNYGYTF
CDR3nt: TGTGCCACCACCGGGGGTAACTATGGCTACACCTTC
j_gene: TRBJ1-2
d_gene: -
len: 12
abundance: many
v_gene: TRBV7-9

CDR3aa: CASSGPGQGGTEAFF
CDR3nt: TGTGCCAGCAGCGGGCCGGGACAGGGAGGCACTGAAGCTTTCTTT
j_gene: TRBJ1-1
d_gene: TRBD1
len: 15
abundance: many
v_gene: TRBV7-2

CDR3aa: CATSDNRDYNEQFF
CDR3nt: TGTGCCACCAGTGATAACCGGGACTACAATGAGCAGTTCTTC
j_gene: TRBJ2-1
d_gene: -
len: 14
abundance: -
v_gene: TRBV24-1

CDR3aa: CASSQARQLYNEQFF
CDR3nt: TGTGCCAGCAGCCAAGCACGGCAGTTATACAATGAGCAGTTCTTC
j_gene: TRBJ2-1
d_gene: -
len: 15
abundance: -
v_gene: TRBV14

CDR3aa: CASRGGAHGNTIYF
CDR3nt: TGTGCCAGCAGGGGTGGAGCTCATGGAAACACCATATATTTT
j_gene: TRBJ1-3
d_gene: -
len: 14
abundance: -
v_gene: TRBV25-1

CDR3aa: CASSYSPETNAEAFF
CDR3nt: TGTGCCAGCAGTTACTCCCCGGAGACGAACGCTGAAGCTTTCTTT
j_gene: TRBJ1-1
d_gene: -
len: 15
abundance: few
v_gene: TRBV6-5

CDR3aa: CASSPRPTSTDTQYF
CDR3nt: TGCGCCAGCAGCCCCCGTCCTACTAGCACAGATACGCAGTATTTT
j_gene: TRBJ2-3
d_gene: -
len: 15
abundance: -
v_gene: TRBV5-1

CDR3aa: CASSRDTVWSEQYF
CDR3nt: TGTGCCAGCAGCCGGGACACCGTTTGGTCCGAGCAGTACTTC
j_gene: TRBJ2-7
d_gene: -
len: 14
abundance: few
v_gene: TRBV28

CDR3aa: CATSDLADHEETQYF
CDR3nt: TGTGCCACCAGTGATTTGGCCGACCATGAGGAGACCCAGTACTTC
j_gene: TRBJ2-5
d_gene: -
len: 15
abundance: -
v_gene: TRBV24-1

CDR3aa: CASSRAGDSYNEQFF
CDR3nt: TGCGCCAGCAGCCGAGCGGGAGACTCCTACAATGAGCAGTTCTTC
j_gene: TRBJ2-1
d_gene: TRBD2
len: 15
abundance: few
v_gene: TRBV4-3

CDR3aa: CASSDGWGGGNQPQHF
CDR3nt: TGTGCCAGCAGTGATGGCTGGGGTGGTGGCAATCAGCCCCAGCATTTT
j_gene: TRBJ1-5
d_gene: -
len: 16
abundance: many
v_gene: TRBV25-1

CDR3aa: CSAPREGGTSYEQYF
CDR3nt: TGCAGTGCTCCGCGGGAGGGCGGGACCTCCTACGAGCAGTACTTC
j_gene: TRBJ2-7
d_gene: TRBD2
len: 15
abundance: few
v_gene: TRBV20-1

CDR3aa: CASSFLSPLHF
CDR3nt: TGTGCCAGCAGTTTTTTATCACCCCTCCACTTT
j_gene: TRBJ1-6
d_gene: -
len: 11
abundance: few
v_gene: TRBV28

CDR3aa: CASSYRQDSGNTIYF
CDR3nt: TGTGCCAGCAGTTATCGACAGGACTCTGGAAACACCATATATTTT
j_gene: TRBJ1-3
d_gene: -
len: 15
abundance: few
v_gene: TRBV12-3/TRBV12-4

CDR3aa: CASSPRTSGTDTQYF
CDR3nt: TGTGCCAGCAGCCCGAGGACTAGCGGTACAGATACGCAGTATTTT
j_gene: TRBJ2-3
d_gene: TRBD2
len: 15
abundance: many
v_gene: TRBV5-1

CDR3aa: CSVLTDISYEQYF
CDR3nt: TGCAGCGTTCTTACGGACATCTCCTACGAGCAGTACTTC
j_gene: TRBJ2-7
d_gene: -
len: 13
abundance: few
v_gene: TRBV29-1

CDR3aa: CASSPSSGFYTF
CDR3nt: TGTGCCAGCAGCCCCTCCTCAGGGTTCTACACCTTC
j_gene: TRBJ1-2
d_gene: -
len: 12
abundance: few
v_gene: TRBV7-9

CDR3aa: CASSLILAGADTQYF
CDR3nt: TGCGCCAGCAGCTTGATCCTAGCGGGAGCAGATACGCAGTATTTT
j_gene: TRBJ2-3
d_gene: TRBD2
len: 15
abundance: many
v_gene: TRBV5-1

CDR3aa: CASSDSAGSYEQYF
CDR3nt: TGTGCCAGCAGCGACAGCGCCGGAAGCTACGAGCAGTACTTC
j_gene: TRBJ2-7
d_gene: -
len: 14
abundance: -
v_gene: TRBV27

CDR3aa: CASSSSTGAQRGEQYF
CDR3nt: TGCGCCAGCAGCTCCTCAACCGGGGCTCAAAGAGGCGAGCAGTACTTC
j_gene: TRBJ2-7
d_gene: -
len: 16
abundance: few
v_gene: TRBV5-1

CDR3aa: CASSPRDGRAAEAFF
CDR3nt: TGTGCCAGTAGTCCTAGAGACGGGAGGGCCGCTGAAGCTTTCTTT
j_gene: TRBJ1-1
d_gene: -
len: 15
abundance: few
v_gene: TRBV19